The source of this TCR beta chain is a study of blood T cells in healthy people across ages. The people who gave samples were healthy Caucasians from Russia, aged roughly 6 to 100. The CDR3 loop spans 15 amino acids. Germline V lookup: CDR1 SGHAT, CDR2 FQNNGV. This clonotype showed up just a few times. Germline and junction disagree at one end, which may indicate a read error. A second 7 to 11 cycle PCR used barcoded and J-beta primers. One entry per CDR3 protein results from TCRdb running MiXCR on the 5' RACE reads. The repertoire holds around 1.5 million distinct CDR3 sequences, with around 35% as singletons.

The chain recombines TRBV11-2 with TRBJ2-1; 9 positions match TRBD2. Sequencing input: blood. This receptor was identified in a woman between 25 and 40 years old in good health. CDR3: CASSLGRGGHNEQVF. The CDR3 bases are TGTGCCAGCAGCTTAGGGCGGGGGGGCCACAATGAGCAGGTCTTC.